The clone carrying this TCR beta chain was seen more than once but under ten times. Time point of the sample: pretreatment peripheral blood. Profiled with immunoSEQ multiplex PCR; TCRdb holds only in-frame clones, not every one. The table has more than 35,000 clones, approximately 80% seen once. The sample belongs to a study of PD-L1 blockade in urothelial cancer. CDR1 is MDHEN, CDR2 SYDVKM, per germline. This CDR3 is built from 16 residues. Trimming shortened V by 5 bases and J by 2 bases, and 17 bases separated the two germline ends. The sequence derives from a man older than 75 with urothelial cancer. Sequencing was performed on PBMCs, taken around atezolizumab (anti-PD-L1) treatment. V and J are TRBV28 and TRBJ2-3; TRBD2 is a possible D gene (6 bases). The CDR3 here is CASSLGVAGTTDTQYF. CDR3 sequence (DNA): TGTGCCAGCAGTCTCGGTGTTGCGGGAACCACAGATACGCAGTATTTT.